A single sample is the source of the 6 T cell receptor beta chains below, sequenced in a study of cytomegalovirus exposure and HLA in healthy donors. Data came from immunoSEQ multiplex PCR; TCRdb stores just in-frame clones and leaves some out. The table records more than 95,000 clones, 75% to 90% of them present only once. The sample consisted of PBMCs. Receptor source: a woman in her late teens or twenties in good health and CMV-seronegative.

The chain joins TRBV5-1 to TRBJ2-5; D possibly corresponds to TRBD2 (6 bases). Trimming pared 0 bases from V and 2 bases from J, leaving 11 bases between. The CDR3 loop spans 15 amino acids. Germline CDR1 and CDR2: SGHRS and YFSETQ. CDR3 residues: CASSLDGRLQETQYF. The CDR3 DNA follows: TGCGCCAGCAGCTTGGACGGGAGACTGCAAGAGACCCAGTACTTC.

The V call is TRBV20-1, the J call TRBJ2-7; possible D gene TRBD1, 6 bases. The CDR3 is made up of 11 amino acids. The germline CDR1 and CDR2 sequences are DFQATT and SNEGSKA (reference sequence). The chain's CDR3 is CSAGQSYEQYF. The CDR3 bases are TGCAGCGCCGGACAGTCCTACGAGCAGTACTTC.

This chain uses TRBV5-4 with TRBJ2-7; D possibly corresponds to TRBD1 (6 bases). This CDR3 contains 14 residues. From germline, CDR1 is SGHNT and CDR2 YYREEE (reference sequence). Between the trimmed V and J ends, which lost 3 bases and 4 bases, there was a span of 14 bases. The chain's CDR3 is CASSYGQNAYEQYF. In nucleotides, the CDR3 is TGTGCCAGCAGCTATGGACAGAACGCTTACGAGCAGTACTTC.

The chain couples TRBV19 to TRBJ2-1; D possibly corresponds to TRBD2 (6 bases). The CDR3 loop spans 15 amino acids. Trimming removed 9 bases from V and 0 bases from J, with 15 bases in between. Germline-derived CDR1 and CDR2 are LNHDA and SQIVND (reference sequence). The CDR3 reads CASRPGAGSYNEQFF. In DNA form, the CDR3 reads TGTGCCAGCCGCCCCGGAGCGGGCTCCTACAATGAGCAGTTCTTC.

The chain combines TRBV2 with TRBJ2-7; 11 positions match TRBD1. CDR3 length: 15 amino acids. The V gene's germline CDR1 is SNHLY and CDR2 FYNNEI. After removal of 4 bases from V and 4 bases from J, the junction contained 6 bases not matched to a gene. DNA for the CDR3: TGTGCCAGCAGTGTGGGAGGGACAGGGGGTTACGAGCAGTACTTC. Translating gives CASSVGGTGGYEQYF.

The genes are TRBV10-3 and TRBJ2-7, with D perhaps matching TRBD2 (5 bases). Germline lookup yields CDR1 ENHRY and CDR2 SYGVKD. Between the trimmed V and J ends, which lost 7 bases and 4 bases, there was a span of 11 bases. The CDR3 is 12 residues long. Here the CDR3 DNA reads TGTGCCATCACGAGCGGAAGGTACGAGCAGTACTTC. Protein: CAITSGRYEQYF.